A single sample is the source of the 11 T cell receptor beta chains below, sequenced in a study of response to subunit inactivated influenza vaccine. TCRdb passed the RT-PCR reads through MiXCR, listing each CDR3 protein once. The sample holds around 470,000 distinct CDR3 sequences; 6.5% to 8% are singletons and the top ten take about an eighth. The sample in question was PBMCs from blood, obtained roughly 24 months after vaccination. The receptors come from a man in his fifties or sixties who received an inactivated influenza vaccine.

This clonotype came up a few times. One end of the junction does not line up with germline, which may come from a read error. The rearrangement links TRBV4-3 to TRBJ2-3, with 10 bases lining up with TRBD2. Germline values: CDR1 LGHNA, CDR2 YSLEER. The length of the CDR3 is 13 residues. The CDR3 nucleotides are TGCGCCAGCAGCCAAGATTTGGCTAGCGGGGGACATTTT. Protein: CASSQDLASGGHF.

The sample holds many counts of this clonotype. The rearrangement joins TRBV11-1 to TRBJ2-3; 9 bases are a match to TRBD1. CDR3 length: 15 residues. V dropped 5 bases and J dropped 0; count of bases not matched to a gene: 3. The germline V gene encodes CDR1 SGHAT and CDR2 FQDESV (reference sequence). The CDR3 sequence: CASSLGQGSTDTQYF. The CDR3 coding sequence is TGTGCCAGCAGCCTGGGACAGGGTAGCACAGATACGCAGTATTTT.

This clonotype came up a few times. The V call is TRBV19, the J call TRBJ1-1; 8 bases line up with TRBD1. This CDR3 has 15 residues. Trimming cost V 7 bases and J 1 base; bases outside gene matches: 8. CDR1 is LNHDA, CDR2 SQIVND, per germline (reference sequence). DNA of the CDR3: TGTGCCAGTACCCCGATGGGGACAGGGAACACTGAAGCTTTCTTT. Protein: CASTPMGTGNTEAFF. The full variable domain, its missing parts supplied by reference TRBV19 and TRBJ1-1, is DGGITQSPKYLFRKEGQNVTLSCEQNLNHDAMYWYRQDPGQGLRLIYYSQIVNDFQKGDIAEGYSVSREKKESFPLTVTSAQKNPTAFYLCASTPMGTGNTEAFFGQGTRLTVV.

This chain connects TRBV7-2 to TRBJ2-7; TRBD1 aligns across 7 bases. V shed 5 bases and J 1 base; nucleotides not matched to a gene: 5. The CDR3 extends over 14 amino acids. Germline CDR1 SGHTA, CDR2 FQGNSA. The CDR3 protein is CASSARQGSYEQYV. Here the CDR3 DNA reads TGTGCCAGCAGCGCCCGACAGGGATCCTACGAGCAGTACGTC.

In its sample, this clonotype was seen many times. The CDR3 DNA sequence: TGCGCCAGCAGTGAGCGCAATGAGCAGTTCTTC. Translating gives CASSERNEQFF. The genes are TRBV10-1 and TRBJ2-1; no firm D call. Germline loops: CDR1 WNHNN, CDR2 SYGVQD (reference sequence). V lost 2 bases to trimming and J lost 6 bases, with 2 bases between them. The CDR3 has 11 amino acids.

This clonotype was detected ten times or more. CDR3 coding DNA: TGCGCCAGCAGCTTGGAGGGGACTGAAGCTTTCTTT. Translation: CASSLEGTEAFF. The rearrangement uses TRBV5-1 and TRBJ1-1; D perhaps matches TRBD1 (5 bases). CDR3 size: 12 residues. Per germline, CDR1 SGHRS and CDR2 YFSETQ. The V end was cut by 0 bases, the J end by 5 bases, with 5 bases between.

A few counts support this clonotype. The V call is TRBV24-1, the J call TRBJ2-7, with TRBD1 matching over 9 bases. J was trimmed by 1 base and V by 3 bases; bases with no gene match: 3. The V gene's germline CDR1 is KGHDR and CDR2 SFDVKD. The CDR3 runs 15 residues. The CDR3 coding sequence is TGTGCCACCAGTGATCGGACAGGGGCGTCCTACGAGCAGTACTTC. It specifies CATSDRTGASYEQYF.

The CDR3 is CASSLRAVDRTSYEQYF. The CDR3 DNA reads TGTGCCAGCAGCTTACGGGCTGTCGACCGGACCTCCTACGAGCAGTACTTC. The J gene is TRBJ2-7, the V gene TRBV7-2; D not resolved. Per germline, CDR1 SGHTA and CDR2 FQGNSA. V was trimmed by 2 bases and J by 0 bases, leaving 17 bases between them. This CDR3 is built from 17 residues.

This clonotype was found a few times. A read error may account for a junction end that differs from germline. The J gene is TRBJ2-5, the V gene TRBV29-1; D is unresolved. Per the germline V gene, CDR1 is SQVTM and CDR2 is ANQGSEA. The CDR3 runs to 12 residues. DNA of the CDR3: TGCAGCGTTGAACAAACGGCAGTCAGACACGACTTC. Its protein product is CSVEQTAVRHDF.

A few counts support this clonotype. The chain uses TRBV7-8 and TRBJ2-2; no firm D call. The germline CDR1 and CDR2 sequences are SGHVS and FQNEAQ. CDR3 length: 17 residues. V shed 1 base and J shed 3 bases, with 15 bases lying between them. CDR3 bases: TGTGCCAGCAGCTTAGTGTTTTTGGGGTTTGACACCGGGGAGCTGTTTTTT. This gives the protein CASSLVFLGFDTGELFF.

V usage is TRBV29-1 and J usage is TRBJ2-1, with D uncertain. This CDR3 has 15 residues. Germline V CDR1 and CDR2: SQVTM, ANQGSEA. V dropped 5 bases and J dropped 7 bases, with 21 bases sitting between them. The CDR3 reads CSVFRGRTVGNEQFF. DNA of the CDR3: TGCAGCGTTTTTAGAGGTAGAACAGTTGGGAATGAGCAGTTCTTC.